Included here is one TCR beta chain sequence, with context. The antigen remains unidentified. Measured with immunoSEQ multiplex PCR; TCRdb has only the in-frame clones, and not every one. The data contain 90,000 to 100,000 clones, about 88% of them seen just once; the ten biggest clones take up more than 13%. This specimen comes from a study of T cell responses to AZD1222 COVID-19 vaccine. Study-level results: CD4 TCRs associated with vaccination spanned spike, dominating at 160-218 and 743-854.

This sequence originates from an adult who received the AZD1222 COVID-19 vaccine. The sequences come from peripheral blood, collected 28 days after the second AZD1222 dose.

The chain's CDR3 is CASSYTGTSGTNEQFF. CDR3 in DNA: TGTGCCAGCAGTTACACCGGGACTAGCGGGACCAATGAGCAGTTCTTC. The V call is TRBV6-2 or TRBV6-3, the J call TRBJ2-1; 13 bases are a match to TRBD2. Germline CDR1 reads MNHEY; CDR2 reads SVGEGT. This CDR3 is built from 16 residues. V dropped 2 bases and J dropped 6; count of bases not matched to a gene: 4.